This TCR beta chain is from a study of T cell repertoires in cytomegalovirus infection. About the study: In public TCR beta signatures, there were indications of both CMV infection and matching HLA type. General study points: HLA-C-restricted CMV clonotypes gave the most frequent clonotype in two of eight donors. Frequencies of public TCR beta families were cumulated, and this identified carriers of CMV plus the relevant HLA.

The germline gives CDR1 SEHNR, CDR2 FQNEAQ (reference sequence). V was shortened by 0 bases and J by 6 bases, with 21 bases between the two germline ends. The CDR3 totals 18 residues. This clonotype was counted only a few times. What it binds is unknown. TCRdb reanalysed the reads using MiXCR and keeps one entry per CDR3 protein. Altogether approximately 400,000 distinct CDR3 sequences are present, approximately 31% being singletons, with the ten largest covering about 13%. The rearrangement links TRBV7-9 to TRBJ1-5, with TRBD1 as a possible D gene (6 bases). Specimen: PBMCs. This sequence originates from a human donor in good health (CMV status not recorded). Some clones in this sample may be carry-over from other donors' samples. The CDR3 bases are TGTGCCAGCAGCTTAGCCGTATGGTGGGGGGCGTTGGGTCAGCCCCAGCATTTT. Translated, it gives CASSLAVWWGALGQPQHF.